Presented here are 27 T cell receptor beta chains from one specimen sequenced in a study of blood T cell repertoires in COVID-19 (dated by TCRdb to 2020 to 2021). The library was obtained by the immunoSEQ multiplex PCR assay. Here the immuneACCESS table is served through TCRdb, limited to in-frame sequences with V and J called. Missing clones are a known gap in these copies; in checked studies unresolved V genes cover under half, and the rest lacks a known reason. The sample contains 150,000 to 200,000 clones, 70% to 90% of them found a single time. 20% to 25% of the sample comes from the top ten. What was sequenced was PBMCs or T cells enriched from blood (not recorded which). The receptor source for this set is a woman aged 40-49 years in a cohort exposed to, infected with or recovered from COVID-19 (not recorded which).

The chain combines TRBV9 with TRBJ2-2, with 7 bases that match TRBD2. Trimming cost V 2 bases and J 2 bases; bases outside gene matches: 6. Germline CDR1 and CDR2: SGDLS and YYNGEE. The CDR3 sequence is 16 residues long. In DNA form, the CDR3 reads TGTGCCAGCAGCGTTTGGGAGGGTCGTAACACCGGGGAGCTGTTTTTT. Translating gives CASSVWEGRNTGELFF.

The genes are TRBV27 and TRBJ1-4; D not certain. This CDR3 has 15 amino acids. Germline assignment: CDR1 MNHEY and CDR2 SMNVEV (reference sequence). With 1 base removed from V and 8 bases from J, the gap between germline ends came to 14 bases. CDR3 sequence: CASSLLGRVREKLFF. In nucleotides, the CDR3 is TGTGCCAGCAGTTTATTAGGGAGGGTCCGCGAAAAACTGTTTTTT.

The gene calls are TRBV27 and TRBJ1-2; D is undetermined. The CDR3 totals 16 residues. V was trimmed by 6 bases and J by 0 bases, leaving 17 bases between them. Per germline, CDR1 MNHEY and CDR2 SMNVEV (reference sequence). This CDR3 reads CASRRTSGLTNYGYTF. CDR3 sequence (DNA): TGTGCCAGCAGGAGAACGAGCGGGCTCACTAACTATGGCTACACCTTC.

The rearrangement uses TRBV9 and TRBJ1-1; D is perhaps TRBD1 (5 bases). This CDR3 is built from 13 residues. Trimming removed 0 bases from V and 6 bases from J, with 9 bases in between. Germline CDR1 is SGDLS and CDR2 is YYNGEE. CDR3 amino acids: CASSVAGQPEAFF. The CDR3 coding sequence is TGTGCCAGCAGCGTAGCAGGACAACCTGAAGCTTTCTTT.

This chain links TRBV5-6 with TRBJ1-3; 10 bases map to TRBD1. Germline V gene data show CDR1 as SGHDT and CDR2 as YYEEEE. This CDR3 contains 14 residues. Germline trimming cut 4 bases from V and 8 bases from J; bases unmatched to any gene: 6. The CDR3 nucleotides read TGTGCCAGCAGCGGAGGACAGGGGGATCACACCATATATTTT. It encodes CASSGGQGDHTIYF.

This clone turned up a few times. The V gene is TRBV6-2 or TRBV6-3, the J gene TRBJ1-5; possibly TRBD1 for D (5 bases). The CDR3 extends over 13 amino acids. V was cut by 2 bases and J by 6 bases, with 8 bases left in between. CDR1 is MNHEY, CDR2 SVGEGT, per germline. CDR3 sequence (DNA): TGTGCCAGCAGTTACGGCAGGGCTCAGCCCCAGCATTTT. Protein sequence: CASSYGRAQPQHF.

CDR3 nucleotides: TGTGCCAGCAGTTACCCCGCTAAAGAGACCCAGTACTTC. It specifies CASSYPAKETQYF. V usage is TRBV6-5 and J usage is TRBJ2-5, with unresolved D. CDR1 and CDR2 (germline): MNHEY, SVGAGI. V was clipped by 2 bases and J by 3 bases, with 7 bases between them. The CDR3 covers 13 residues.

The chain couples TRBV28 to TRBJ2-3; D is possibly TRBD1 (7 bases). The CDR3 is 15 residues long. V lost 2 bases and J 4 bases, leaving 13 bases between the germline ends. The germline gives CDR1 MDHEN, CDR2 SYDVKM. CDR3 in amino acids: CASSLDREAPDTQYF. The CDR3 DNA reads TGTGCCAGCAGTTTAGACAGGGAGGCCCCAGATACGCAGTATTTT.

V gene TRBV9 combines with J gene TRBJ2-7, with 10 positions matching TRBD2. CDR3 length: 14 residues. The ends lost 4 bases at V and 7 bases at J; junction bases unmatched: 8. Germline assignment: CDR1 SGDLS and CDR2 YYNGEE. For the CDR3, the DNA is TGTGCCAGCAGCCCCGCAGCGGGAGGGGGGGAGCAGTACTTC. Amino acid sequence: CASSPAAGGGEQYF.

In this sample, this clone turned up once. The chain has TRBV27 and TRBJ2-5, with a possible D match to TRBD2 (6 bases). Trimming removed 5 bases from V and 5 bases from J, with 15 bases in between. CDR1 and CDR2 (germline): MNHEY, SMNVEV (reference sequence). The CDR3 is made up of 14 amino acids. The CDR3 reads CASSPRTIGETQYF. The CDR3 bases are TGTGCCAGCAGTCCGCGGACTATCGGGGAGACCCAGTACTTC.

This clone is medium-sized in the sample. The V and J genes are TRBV6-4 and TRBJ2-6, with 8 positions matching TRBD1. The V and J ends lost 8 bases and 4 bases, in that order; junction bases with no gene match: 4. This CDR3 has 14 residues. Germline V gene sequence: CDR1 MRHNA, CDR2 SNTAGT. This CDR3 is CASAGGAGANVLTF. CDR3 bases: TGTGCCAGCGCAGGGGGCGCCGGGGCCAACGTCCTGACTTTC.

This chain connects TRBV5-1 to TRBJ1-1, with TRBD1 as a possible D gene (5 bases). Trimming shortened V by 2 bases and J by 2 bases, and 10 bases separated the two germline ends. This CDR3 region has 14 residues. The germline CDR1 and CDR2 sequences are SGHRS and YFSETQ. CDR3 coding DNA: TGCGCCAGCAGCTTCGACAGTTCCAACACTGAAGCTTTCTTT. It specifies CASSFDSSNTEAFF.

The chain links TRBV27 to TRBJ2-7; 11 bases are shared with TRBD2. The germline CDR1 and CDR2 sequences are MNHEY and SMNVEV (reference sequence). V dropped 5 bases and J dropped 0; count of bases not matched to a gene: 12. The CDR3 is 18 residues long. CDR3 DNA sequence: TGTGCCAGCAGTCCCGCTAGCGGGAGGCCGCGAAGCTCCTACGAGCAGTACTTC. It is translated as CASSPASGRPRSSYEQYF.

The V call is TRBV6-5, the J call TRBJ1-1; D may be TRBD1 (6 bases). The CDR3 sequence is 14 residues long. CDR1 MNHEY and CDR2 SVGAGI come from the germline V gene. V shed 3 bases and J shed 5 bases, with 13 bases lying between them. CDR3 DNA sequence: TGTGCCAGCAGTTATCTTCCAGGGGATACTGAAGCTTTCTTT. Its protein product is CASSYLPGDTEAFF.

The chain links TRBV4-1 to TRBJ2-2; D not certain. Germline V CDR1 and CDR2: MGHRA, YSYEKL. CDR3 length equals 13 residues. The V end lost 3 bases, the J end lost 2 bases, and 4 bases lay between the germline ends. The DNA of the CDR3 is TGCGCCAGCAGCCACTTCAACACCGGGGAGCTGTTTTTT. Its protein is CASSHFNTGELFF.

The chain joins TRBV27 to TRBJ1-2, with 8 nucleotides matching TRBD1. The CDR3 consists of 16 residues. Trimming took 3 bases from V and 6 from J; bases not matched to a gene: 12. Germline values: CDR1 MNHEY, CDR2 SMNVEV (reference sequence). The CDR3, as DNA: TGTGCCAGCAGTTTCTCTAGGAAAGGACAGGGCGATGGCTACACCTTC. It translates to CASSFSRKGQGDGYTF.

In DNA form, the CDR3 reads TGTGCCAGCAGTTTTTTTGGACAGCTTGAAGCTTTCTTT. It is translated as CASSFFGQLEAFF. The genes are TRBV28 and TRBJ1-1; TRBD1 is a possible D gene (6 bases). The V and J ends lost 3 bases and 7 bases respectively, with 12 bases between them. Germline CDR1 is MDHEN and CDR2 is SYDVKM. The CDR3 sequence is 13 residues long.

This clone has just one count. The chain has TRBV12-5 and TRBJ2-1; TRBD2 matches 7 bases. Germline trimming cut 6 bases from V and 9 bases from J; bases unmatched to any gene: 8. Germline V gene lookup returns CDR1 LGHNT and CDR2 FRNRAP. The CDR3 has 13 residues. The CDR3 bases are TGTGCTAGTGGCCCAGCGGGGTCTTCTGAGCAGTTCTTC. Amino acids: CASGPAGSSEQFF.

The rearrangement uses TRBV27 and TRBJ2-3; no reliable D call. This CDR3 contains 14 residues. Deletions cut 1 base from V and 1 base from J, with 6 bases between. Germline CDR1 is MNHEY and CDR2 is SMNVEV (reference sequence). CDR3 DNA sequence: TGTGCCAGCAGTTTATTTGCGGGCACAGATACGCAGTATTTT. Translating gives CASSLFAGTDTQYF.

This chain connects TRBV7-9 to TRBJ1-1; D gene uncertain. CDR1 is SEHNR, CDR2 FQNEAQ, per germline (reference sequence). CDR3 length: 11 residues. Between the trimmed V and J ends, which lost 4 bases and 8 bases, there was a span of 8 bases. The CDR3 nucleotides are TGTGCCAGCAGCTCCAACAGAGAAGCTTTCTTT. This translates into CASSSNREAFF.

The gene calls are TRBV11-2 and TRBJ1-6; D unclear. This CDR3 spans 15 amino acids. From germline, CDR1 is SGHAT and CDR2 FQNNGV. Between the trimmed V and J ends, which lost 2 bases and 13 bases, there was a span of 18 bases. The CDR3 reads CASSLNTPSGFPLHF. The CDR3 bases are TGTGCCAGCAGCTTAAACACCCCTTCGGGGTTCCCCCTCCACTTT.

As concerns this clone: Other nucleotide sequences in the sample specify the same CDR3. The chain links TRBV11-2 to TRBJ2-7; D unresolved. The CDR3 runs to 13 residues. V dropped 1 base and J dropped 1 base, with 5 bases sitting between them. The germline V gene encodes CDR1 SGHAT and CDR2 FQNNGV. CDR3 coding DNA: TGTGCCAGCAGCTTAGCCTCGTCCTACGAGCAGTACTTC. This codes for CASSLASSYEQYF.

This clone occurred a few times. The rearrangement uses TRBV29-1 and TRBJ2-7; TRBD1 matches at 8 bases. V was clipped by 0 bases and J by 4 bases; unmatched bases: 20. This CDR3 is 19 amino acids long. The V gene's germline CDR1 is SQVTM and CDR2 ANQGSEA. CDR3 sequence reads: CSVEDPYRLRRTGKYEQYF. CDR3 in DNA: TGCAGCGTTGAAGATCCTTATCGGCTGCGTAGGACAGGGAAGTACGAGCAGTACTTC.

This clone was found many times. V and J are TRBV27 and TRBJ2-2; the match to TRBD2 covers 7 bases. Unmatched junction bases numbered 8, after V lost 2 bases and J lost 5 bases. This CDR3 has 16 residues. Germline-derived CDR1 and CDR2 are MNHEY and SMNVEV (reference sequence). The CDR3, as DNA: TGTGCCAGCAGTTTAACCGGGGCTAGCGGAACCGGGGAGCTGTTTTTT. Encoded protein: CASSLTGASGTGELFF.

This rearrangement joins TRBV6-2 or TRBV6-3 to TRBJ2-1; weak D call: TRBD2 (6 bases). From germline, CDR1 is MNHEY and CDR2 SVGEGT. CDR3 length: 14 residues. The V end was cut by 4 bases, the J end by 7 bases, with 14 bases between. Written as DNA, the CDR3 is TGTGCCAGCAGTTGGACGGGAGAATTAAATGAGCAGTTCTTC. This translates into CASSWTGELNEQFF.

The chain uses TRBV2 and TRBJ1-5; a weak D match, TRBD1 (6 bases). This CDR3 is built from 15 residues. V was clipped by 6 bases and J by 0 bases, with 12 bases between them. CDR1 and CDR2 (germline): SNHLY, FYNNEI. CDR3 residues: CASSGQHHSNQPQHF. CDR3 coding DNA: TGTGCCAGCAGCGGACAGCACCATAGCAATCAGCCCCAGCATTTT.

This chain links TRBV9 with TRBJ2-5; the match to TRBD1 covers 7 bases. CDR1 and CDR2 (germline): SGDLS, YYNGEE. The ends lost 3 bases at V and 2 bases at J; junction bases unmatched: 4. This CDR3 has 14 residues. CDR3 protein: CASSGRQGQETQYF. CDR3 nucleotide sequence: TGTGCCAGCAGCGGAAGACAGGGACAAGAGACCCAGTACTTC.